One and the same sample provided the 3 T cell receptor beta chains below, sequenced in a study of technical replicates of blood from a few donors. This table comes from immunoSEQ multiplex PCR, and its TCRdb copy is limited to in-frame clones, with some not included. The sample includes more than 90,000 clones, approximately 94% of them seen just once. The specimen sequenced was T cells isolated from PBMCs. The receptors here all came from a human donor in good health.

This chain links TRBV25-1 with TRBJ2-7; TRBD1 aligns across 8 bases. The CDR3 has 13 residues. With V trimmed by 6 bases and J by 3 bases, 4 bases remained unmatched. Looked up from germline, CDR1 is MGHDK and CDR2 is SYGVNS. This chain's CDR3 is CASRAGGHYEQYF. In nucleotides, the CDR3 is TGTGCCAGCAGGGCAGGGGGCCACTACGAGCAGTACTTC.

The chain joins TRBV5-1 to TRBJ2-1, with TRBD2 matching over 10 bases. Germline CDR1 reads SGHRS; CDR2 reads YFSETQ. There are 17 residues in the CDR3. J lost 9 bases, V lost 0 bases, and 12 bases had no gene match. The DNA of the CDR3 is TGCGCCAGCAGCTTGGAGGTATTGTCTAGCGGGAGAGGTGAGCAGTTCTTC. Translation gives CASSLEVLSSGRGEQFF.

The rearrangement uses TRBV9 and TRBJ2-1; maybe TRBD1 (5 bases). CDR3 length equals 14 residues. V was trimmed by 6 bases and J by 0 bases, leaving 10 bases between them. Per the germline V gene, CDR1 is SGDLS and CDR2 is YYNGEE. The CDR3 region has the DNA TGTGCCAGCACCAGGGATTCCTCCTACAATGAGCAGTTCTTC. Translating it yields CASTRDSSYNEQFF.